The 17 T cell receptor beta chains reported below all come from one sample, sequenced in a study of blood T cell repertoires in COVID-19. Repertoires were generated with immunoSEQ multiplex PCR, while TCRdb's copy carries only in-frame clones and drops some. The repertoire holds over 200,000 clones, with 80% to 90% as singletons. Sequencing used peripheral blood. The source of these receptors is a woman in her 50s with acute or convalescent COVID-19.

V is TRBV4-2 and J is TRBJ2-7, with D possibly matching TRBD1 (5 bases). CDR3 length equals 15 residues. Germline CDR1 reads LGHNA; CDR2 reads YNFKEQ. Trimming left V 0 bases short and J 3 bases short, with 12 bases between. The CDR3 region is CASSQEVQGIYEQYF. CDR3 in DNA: TGTGCCAGCAGCCAAGAAGTGCAGGGTATCTACGAGCAGTACTTC.

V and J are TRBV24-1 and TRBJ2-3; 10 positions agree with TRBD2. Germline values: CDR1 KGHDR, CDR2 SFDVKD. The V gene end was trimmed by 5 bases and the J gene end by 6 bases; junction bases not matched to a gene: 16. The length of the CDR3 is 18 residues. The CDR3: CATSVRSGLAGEWDTQYF. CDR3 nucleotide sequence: TGTGCCACCAGTGTCCGAAGCGGGCTAGCGGGAGAGTGGGATACGCAGTATTTT.

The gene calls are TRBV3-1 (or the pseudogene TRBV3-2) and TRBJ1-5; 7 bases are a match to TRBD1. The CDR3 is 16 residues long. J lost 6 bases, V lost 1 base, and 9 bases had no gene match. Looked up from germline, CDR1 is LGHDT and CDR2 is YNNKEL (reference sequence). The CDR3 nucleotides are TGTGCCAGCAGCCAAGGGGGAAGGGGGCGCGGTCAGCCCCAGCATTTT. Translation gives CASSQGGRGRGQPQHF.

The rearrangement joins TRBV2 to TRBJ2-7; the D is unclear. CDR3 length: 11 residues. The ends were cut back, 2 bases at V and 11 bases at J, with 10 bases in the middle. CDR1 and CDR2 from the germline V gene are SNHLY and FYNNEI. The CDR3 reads CASSEKRVEYF. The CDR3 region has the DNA TGTGCCAGCAGTGAAAAACGGGTAGAGTACTTC. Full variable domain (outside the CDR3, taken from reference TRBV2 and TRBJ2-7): EPEVTQTPSHQVTQMGQEVILRCVPISNHLYFYWYRQILGQKVEFLVSFYNNEISEKSEIFDDQFSVERPDGSNFTLKIRSTKLEDSAMYFCASSEKRVEYFGPGTRLTVT.

CDR3 amino acids: CSVDGPGDPYEQYF. The CDR3, as DNA: TGCAGCGTTGATGGCCCAGGGGACCCCTACGAGCAGTACTTC. The chain has TRBV29-1 and TRBJ2-7; possible D gene TRBD1, 6 bases. The CDR3 runs to 14 residues. The germline V gene encodes CDR1 SQVTM and CDR2 ANQGSEA. V was shortened by 3 bases and J by 2 bases, with 14 bases between the two germline ends.

CDR3 sequence: CASSFPPEQFF. Here the CDR3 DNA reads TGTGCCAGCAGTTTCCCTCCTGAGCAGTTCTTC. V and J are TRBV12-3 or TRBV12-4 and TRBJ2-1; D unresolved. CDR3 length: 11 amino acids. V was trimmed by 3 bases and J by 9 bases, leaving 6 bases between them.

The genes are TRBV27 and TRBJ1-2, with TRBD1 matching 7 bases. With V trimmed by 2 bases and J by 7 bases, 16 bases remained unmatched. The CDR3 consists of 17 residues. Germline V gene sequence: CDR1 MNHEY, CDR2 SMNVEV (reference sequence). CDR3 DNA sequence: TGTGCCAGCAGTTTAATTCTCGGGGACAGTACTCCTGGTGGCTACACCTTC. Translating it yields CASSLILGDSTPGGYTF.

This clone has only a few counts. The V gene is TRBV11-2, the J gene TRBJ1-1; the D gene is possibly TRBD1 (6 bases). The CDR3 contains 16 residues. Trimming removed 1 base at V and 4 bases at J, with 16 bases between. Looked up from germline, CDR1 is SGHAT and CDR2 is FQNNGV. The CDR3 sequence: CASSLGGLGVGTEAFF. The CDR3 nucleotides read TGTGCCAGCAGCTTAGGGGGGCTCGGCGTTGGCACTGAAGCTTTCTTT. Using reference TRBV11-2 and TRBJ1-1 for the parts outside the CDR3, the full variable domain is EAGVAQSPRYKIIEKRQSVAFWCNPISGHATLYWYQQILGQGPKLLIQFQNNGVVDDSQLPKDRFSAERLKGVDSTLKIQPAKLEDSAVYLCASSLGGLGVGTEAFFGQGTRLTVV.

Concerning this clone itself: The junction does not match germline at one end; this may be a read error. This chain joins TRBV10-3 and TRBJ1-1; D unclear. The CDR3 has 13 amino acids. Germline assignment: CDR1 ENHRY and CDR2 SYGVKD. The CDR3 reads CAISEREGGETFF. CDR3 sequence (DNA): TGTGCCATCAGTGAGCGGGAAGGTGGTGAAACTTTCTTT.

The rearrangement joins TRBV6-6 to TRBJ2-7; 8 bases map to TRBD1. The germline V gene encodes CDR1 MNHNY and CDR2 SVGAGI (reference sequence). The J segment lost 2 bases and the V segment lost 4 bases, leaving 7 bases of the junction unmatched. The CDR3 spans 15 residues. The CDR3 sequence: CASSFDRGQTYEQYF. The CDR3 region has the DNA TGTGCCAGCAGTTTCGACAGGGGCCAAACCTACGAGCAGTACTTC.

CDR3 nucleotides: TGTGCCAGCAGTGTCTCCCCGCGGGCTGAAAAACTGTTTTTT. Translating gives CASSVSPRAEKLFF. The chain has TRBV28 and TRBJ1-4; D is unresolved. Germline CDR1 MDHEN, CDR2 SYDVKM. The CDR3 is made up of 14 amino acids. Trimming left V 5 bases short and J 7 bases short, with 14 bases between.

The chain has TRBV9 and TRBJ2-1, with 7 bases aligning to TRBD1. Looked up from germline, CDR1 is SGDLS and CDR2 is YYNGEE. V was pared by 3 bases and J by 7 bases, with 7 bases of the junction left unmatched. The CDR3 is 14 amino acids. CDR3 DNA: TGTGCCAGCAGCGAAACAGGGGTTAAGAATGAGCAGTTCTTC. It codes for CASSETGVKNEQFF.

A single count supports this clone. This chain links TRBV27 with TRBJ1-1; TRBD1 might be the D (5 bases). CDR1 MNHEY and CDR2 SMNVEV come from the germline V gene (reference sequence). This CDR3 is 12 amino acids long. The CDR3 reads CYSWGGSTEAFF. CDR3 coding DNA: TGTTATAGTTGGGGGGGTTCCACTGAAGCTTTCTTT.

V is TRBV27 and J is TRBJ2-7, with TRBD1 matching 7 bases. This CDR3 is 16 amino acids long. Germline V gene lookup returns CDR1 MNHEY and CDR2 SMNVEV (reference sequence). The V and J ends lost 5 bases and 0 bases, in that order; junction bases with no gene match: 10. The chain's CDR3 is CASSASQTGSSYEQYF. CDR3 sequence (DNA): TGTGCCAGCAGTGCCTCTCAGACAGGGTCCTCCTACGAGCAGTACTTC.

This CDR3 is CATVGGSGETQYF. CDR3 sequence (DNA): TGTGCCACCGTGGGGGGATCGGGTGAGACCCAGTACTTC. This rearrangement joins TRBV27 to TRBJ2-5, with a tentative D call TRBD2 (6 bases). The CDR3 is made up of 13 amino acids. V shed 10 bases and J shed 5 bases, with 17 bases lying between them. CDR1 and CDR2 (germline): MNHEY, SMNVEV (reference sequence).

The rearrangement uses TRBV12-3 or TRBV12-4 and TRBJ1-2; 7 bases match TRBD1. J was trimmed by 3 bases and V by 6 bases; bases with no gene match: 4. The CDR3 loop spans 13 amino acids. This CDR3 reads CASRITGDYGYTF. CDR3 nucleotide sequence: TGTGCCAGCAGAATTACAGGGGACTATGGCTACACCTTC.

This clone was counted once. Written as DNA, the CDR3 is TGTGCCATCAGTGAGTCGACAGGGGCTGGGGCCAACGTCCTGACTTTC. Protein sequence: CAISESTGAGANVLTF. V and J are TRBV10-3 and TRBJ2-6, with 8 bases fitting TRBD1. Germline assignment: CDR1 ENHRY and CDR2 SYGVKD. Trimming at V came to 0 bases and at J to 2 bases, leaving 0 bases not matched to a gene. This CDR3 is built from 16 residues.